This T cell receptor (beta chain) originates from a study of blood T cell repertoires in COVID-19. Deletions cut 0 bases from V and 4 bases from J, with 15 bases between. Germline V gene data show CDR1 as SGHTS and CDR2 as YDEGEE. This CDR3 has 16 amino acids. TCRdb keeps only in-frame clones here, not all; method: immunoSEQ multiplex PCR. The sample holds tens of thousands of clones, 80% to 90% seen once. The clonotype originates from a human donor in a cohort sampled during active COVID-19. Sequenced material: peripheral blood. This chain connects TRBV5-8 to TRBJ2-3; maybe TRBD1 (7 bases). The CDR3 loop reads CASSLAQGGQSDTQYF. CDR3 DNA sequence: TGTGCCAGCAGCTTGGCCCAGGGGGGTCAGTCAGATACGCAGTATTTT. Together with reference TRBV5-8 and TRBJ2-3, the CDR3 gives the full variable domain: EAGVTQSPTHLIKTRGQQATLRCSPISGHTSVYWYQQALGLGLQFLLWYDEGEERNRGNFPPRFSGRQFPNYSSELNVNALELEDSALYLCASSLAQGGQSDTQYFGPGTRLTVL.